Each of the 27 T cell receptor beta chains below was sequenced from the same sample in a study of Ad26.COV2.S vaccination and SARS-CoV-2 variants. Treatment reported: around 19 received Ad26.COV2.S at low or high dose, single or two shots; several received placebo; per-sample allocation not given. Sampling occurred on day 63 after the first vaccine or placebo injection. Assay: immunoSEQ multiplex PCR; the TCRdb copy retains only in-frame clones and omits some. The data contain a few hundred thousand clones, about 90% of them singletons. Sequenced here: peripheral blood, sampled in a trial of Ad26.COV2.S vaccine versus placebo. All receptors derive from a person between 18 and 60 years old who received the Ad26.COV2.S COVID-19 vaccine or a placebo.

The V and J genes are TRBV7-6 and TRBJ2-5; tentative D call: TRBD1 (7 bases). Trimming left V 2 bases short and J 1 base short, with 20 bases between. This CDR3 is built from 18 residues. The germline gives CDR1 SGHVS, CDR2 FNYEAQ. This CDR3 reads CASSLRGAGQTRQETQYF. DNA for the CDR3: TGTGCCAGCAGCTTACGAGGGGCGGGACAGACACGCCAAGAGACCCAGTACTTC.

This chain uses TRBV7-6 with TRBJ1-4, with a tentative D call TRBD1 (5 bases). V lost 5 bases to trimming and J lost 4 bases, with 14 bases between them. The CDR3 covers 15 residues. CDR1 and CDR2 from the germline V gene are SGHVS and FNYEAQ. Written as DNA, the CDR3 is TGTGCCAGCAGCCGATCCTGGGGCCTTAATGAAAAACTGTTTTTT. Translating gives CASSRSWGLNEKLFF.

V and J are TRBV9 and TRBJ1-2; 9 nucleotides match TRBD1. CDR1 and CDR2 (germline): SGDLS, YYNGEE. The V segment lost 4 bases and the J segment 8 bases; nucleotides outside the gene matches: 9. The CDR3 contains 14 residues. The CDR3 region has the DNA TGTGCCAGCAGCCTCTACACAGGGGGCGAGGGCTACACCTTC. It yields the protein CASSLYTGGEGYTF.

The rearrangement joins TRBV9 to TRBJ1-1; TRBD1 matches 7 bases. Trimming took 2 bases from V and 4 from J; bases not matched to a gene: 11. The CDR3 sequence is 16 residues long. Germline assignment: CDR1 SGDLS and CDR2 YYNGEE. CDR3 region: CASSVTTGLGGTEAFF. CDR3 sequence (DNA): TGTGCCAGCAGCGTCACGACAGGGTTGGGAGGCACTGAAGCTTTCTTT.

This chain joins TRBV9 and TRBJ2-1; D might be TRBD2 (6 bases). Between the trimmed V and J ends, which lost 1 base and 5 bases, there was a span of 16 bases. In germline, CDR1 is SGDLS, CDR2 YYNGEE. This CDR3 region has 16 residues. Written as DNA, the CDR3 is TGTGCCAGCAGCGTAACGGGGACTCCTGGCGACAATGAGCAGTTCTTC. Amino acids: CASSVTGTPGDNEQFF. The full variable domain, its missing parts supplied by reference TRBV9 and TRBJ2-1, is DSGVTQTPKHLITATGQRVTLRCSPRSGDLSVYWYQQSLDQGLQFLIQYYNGEERAKGNILERFSAQQFPDLHSELNLSSLELGDSALYFCASSVTGTPGDNEQFFGPGTRLTVL.

This clone was seen only once. V is TRBV7-2 and J is TRBJ1-1; a weak D match, TRBD1 (5 bases). The CDR3 runs to 15 residues. Germline V CDR1 and CDR2: SGHTA, FQGNSA. V lost 4 bases to trimming and J lost 1 base, with 13 bases between them. The CDR3 loop is CASSSWAGENTEAFF. The DNA for the CDR3 is TGTGCCAGCAGCTCATGGGCGGGGGAGAACACTGAAGCTTTCTTT. The complete variable domain, with remaining parts taken from reference TRBV7-2 and TRBJ1-1, reads GAGVSQSPSNKVTEKGKDVELRCDPISGHTALYWYRQSLGQGLEFLIYFQGNSAPDKSGLPSDRFSAERTGGSVSTLTIQRTQQEDSAVYLCASSSWAGENTEAFFGQGTRLTVV.

This CDR3 reads CASSSGHNYGYTF. DNA for the CDR3: TGTGCCAGCAGTTCCGGACATAACTATGGCTACACCTTC. The rearrangement uses TRBV6-5 and TRBJ1-2, with D possibly matching TRBD1 (5 bases). Germline assignment: CDR1 MNHEY and CDR2 SVGAGI. V was pared by 4 bases and J by 1 base, with 7 bases between. This CDR3 has 13 amino acids.

The gene calls are TRBV19 and TRBJ2-7; D is perhaps TRBD1 (6 bases). This CDR3 is 13 amino acids long. Trimming cost V 5 bases and J 0 bases, with 8 bases left between them. Germline assignment: CDR1 LNHDA and CDR2 SQIVND (reference sequence). This CDR3 reads CASSRDISYEQYF. CDR3 DNA: TGTGCCAGTAGTCGGGACATCTCCTACGAGCAGTACTTC.

The chain joins TRBV4-3 to TRBJ2-7, with 9 bases lining up with TRBD1. The J segment lost 3 bases and the V segment lost 4 bases, leaving 4 bases of the junction unmatched. The CDR3 has 14 amino acids. From germline, CDR1 is LGHNA and CDR2 YSLEER. The CDR3, as DNA: TGCGCCAGCAGCCCCGGGACAGGGTTCTACGAGCAGTACTTC. Translation gives CASSPGTGFYEQYF.

This chain connects TRBV28 to TRBJ1-6; the D gene is possibly TRBD1 (5 bases). V lost 8 bases and J 11 bases, leaving 10 bases between the germline ends. The CDR3 loop spans 11 amino acids. Germline V gene data show CDR1 as MDHEN and CDR2 as SYDVKM. The CDR3 nucleotides read TGTGCCAGCCAGGGAGTGACACCCCTCCACTTT. Protein product: CASQGVTPLHF.

The chain has TRBV7-2 and TRBJ1-6, with TRBD1 as a possible D gene (6 bases). Trimming stripped 1 base from V and 7 bases from J, with 11 bases between. Germline CDR1 reads SGHTA; CDR2 reads FQGNSA. There are 15 residues in the CDR3. The CDR3 region is CASSLEGGRNSPLHF. For the CDR3, the DNA is TGTGCCAGCAGCTTAGAAGGGGGGAGGAATTCACCCCTCCACTTT.

The gene calls are TRBV3-1 (or the pseudogene TRBV3-2) and TRBJ1-1; D gene unclear. V lost 1 base to trimming and J lost 4 bases, with 16 bases between them. The CDR3 length is 16 residues. Germline V gene lookup returns CDR1 LGHDT and CDR2 YNNKEL (reference sequence). The CDR3 DNA is TGTGCCAGCAGCCAAGGACGTGGAATTTCGAGCACTGAAGCTTTCTTT. Translation: CASSQGRGISSTEAFF.

The chain couples TRBV28 to TRBJ1-5; D remains unclear. The CDR3 contains 14 residues. Trimming removed 4 bases from V and 2 bases from J, with 9 bases in between. Looked up from germline, CDR1 is MDHEN and CDR2 is SYDVKM. DNA for the CDR3: TGTGCCAGCAGTTCCGGGTGGGGCAATCAGCCCCAGCATTTT. Amino acids: CASSSGWGNQPQHF.

This clone was observed once. This chain connects TRBV9 to TRBJ2-7; D gene unclear. CDR1 and CDR2 from the germline V gene are SGDLS and YYNGEE. The CDR3 extends over 14 amino acids. The V end lost 0 bases, the J end lost 3 bases, and 10 bases lay between the germline ends. The CDR3 sequence: CASSVGDPNYEQYF. The CDR3 DNA follows: TGTGCCAGCAGCGTAGGAGACCCTAACTACGAGCAGTACTTC.

This chain uses TRBV6-2 or TRBV6-3 with TRBJ1-5, with 7 bases lining up with TRBD1. V shed 6 bases and J 3 bases; nucleotides not matched to a gene: 8. Germline V gives CDR1 MNHEY, CDR2 SVGEGT. The CDR3 contains 15 residues. CDR3 residues: CASSLQDRDNQPQHF. CDR3 nucleotides: TGTGCCAGCAGCCTTCAAGACAGGGACAATCAGCCCCAGCATTTT.

The V gene is TRBV19, the J gene TRBJ1-5, with D unclear. Per germline, CDR1 LNHDA and CDR2 SQIVND (reference sequence). The CDR3 covers 12 residues. V gave up 6 bases and J gave up 4 bases, with 7 bases separating them. CDR3 bases: TGTGCCAGTAGCCATCCTAATCAGCCCCAGCATTTT. Protein sequence: CASSHPNQPQHF.

This rearrangement joins TRBV7-2 to TRBJ2-2, with D hard to call. The CDR3 has 17 amino acids. V lost 2 bases and J lost 6, with 19 bases in between. Germline assignment: CDR1 SGHTA and CDR2 FQGNSA. The CDR3 nucleotides read TGTGCCAGCAGCTTAATTGGGCCACTAAGAGGCTCCGGGGAGCTGTTTTTT. This encodes CASSLIGPLRGSGELFF.

DNA of the CDR3: TGCGCCAGCAGCGCGCGTACGGGGGCAGTTGGCTACACCTTC. Its translation is CASSARTGAVGYTF. The chain combines TRBV5-1 with TRBJ1-2; possibly TRBD1 for D (6 bases). V was clipped by 4 bases and J by 7 bases, with 17 bases between them. CDR3 size: 14 residues. Germline values: CDR1 SGHRS, CDR2 YFSETQ.

The V gene is TRBV19, the J gene TRBJ2-3; no clear D. The CDR3 has 14 amino acids. Per germline, CDR1 LNHDA and CDR2 SQIVND (reference sequence). V dropped 5 bases and J dropped 0 bases, with 9 bases sitting between them. The CDR3 coding sequence is TGTGCCAGTAGTCTTCGAGACAGCACAGATACGCAGTATTTT. Residues: CASSLRDSTDTQYF.

This chain connects TRBV19 to TRBJ2-7, with D possibly being TRBD1 (6 bases). Germline V gene lookup returns CDR1 LNHDA and CDR2 SQIVND (reference sequence). V was clipped by 5 bases and J by 5 bases, with 34 bases between them. The CDR3 covers 20 residues. The CDR3 protein is CASSPQPYSSPQGPSDEQYF. The CDR3 DNA reads TGTGCCAGTAGTCCCCAACCTTATTCAAGTCCACAGGGACCTTCGGACGAGCAGTACTTC.

This clone was seen a few times. The J gene is TRBJ1-5, the V gene TRBV7-9; weak D call: TRBD1 (5 bases). The CDR3 has 16 amino acids. Trimming shortened V by 4 bases and J by 5 bases, and 18 bases separated the two germline ends. Germline CDR1 SEHNR, CDR2 FQNEAQ (reference sequence). The CDR3 region is CASSSPNVGGDQPQHF. DNA for the CDR3: TGTGCCAGCAGCTCCCCTAATGTGGGGGGGGATCAGCCCCAGCATTTT. Drawing the rest from reference TRBV7-9 and TRBJ1-5, the complete variable domain is DTGVSQNPRHKITKRGQNVTFRCDPISEHNRLYWYRQTLGQGPEFLTYFQNEAQLEKSRLLSDRFSAERPKGSFSTLEIQRTEQGDSAMYLCASSSPNVGGDQPQHFGDGTRLSIL.

The rearrangement links TRBV24-1 to TRBJ1-1; a possible D gene is TRBD1 (5 bases). This CDR3 is built from 12 residues. Germline V gene data show CDR1 as KGHDR and CDR2 as SFDVKD. V dropped 0 bases and J dropped 8 bases, with 6 bases sitting between them. CDR3 region: CATSDLAGEAFF. In DNA form, the CDR3 reads TGTGCCACCAGTGATTTGGCAGGGGAAGCTTTCTTT.

The chain uses TRBV7-9 and TRBJ2-5; TRBD1 agrees at 9 bases. There are 16 residues in the CDR3. Germline trimming cut 2 bases from V and 2 bases from J; bases unmatched to any gene: 6. The germline V gene has CDR1 SEHNR and CDR2 FQNEAQ (reference sequence). Written as DNA, the CDR3 is TGTGCCAGCAGCTTACTGGACAGGGGTTGGCAAGAGACCCAGTACTTC. As protein: CASSLLDRGWQETQYF.

Concerning this clone itself: In the same sample, other DNA sequences code for this CDR3. Written as DNA, the CDR3 is TGTGCCTGGAGTGTACAGGGGGCGACTGAAGCTTTCTTT. Its translation: CAWSVQGATEAFF. The rearrangement joins TRBV30 to TRBJ1-1; the match to TRBD1 covers 9 bases. V shed 0 bases, J shed 5 bases, and the junction held 1 base outside the gene matches. CDR3 length: 13 amino acids. The germline V gene encodes CDR1 GTSNPN and CDR2 SVGIG (reference sequence).

This clone has just one count. The chain joins TRBV7-8 to TRBJ2-7; 9 bases map to TRBD2. Germline CDR1 and CDR2: SGHVS and FQNEAQ. V was clipped by 5 bases and J by 3 bases; unmatched bases: 5. CDR3 length: 14 amino acids. The CDR3 region has the DNA TGTGCCAGCAGCGTTAGCGGGGGTGACTACGAGCAGTACTTC. Its translation is CASSVSGGDYEQYF.

The rearrangement links TRBV30 to TRBJ2-7, with TRBD2 identical over 14 bases. The CDR3 has 19 residues. The V segment lost 3 bases and the J segment 0 bases; nucleotides outside the gene matches: 13. Germline values: CDR1 GTSNPN, CDR2 SVGIG (reference sequence). CDR3: CAWRFKGLAGGASSYEQYF. CDR3 nucleotide sequence: TGTGCCTGGAGATTTAAAGGACTAGCGGGGGGCGCTAGCTCCTACGAGCAGTACTTC.

This clone appeared once. No conserved phenylalanine or tryptophan is present at the end of the CDR3, so a read error is the likely explanation. The DNA is left out, because the CDR3 cannot be placed on it with certainty; the CDR3 is given as TCRdb lists it. This rearrangement joins TRBV10-1 to TRBJ1-1. In germline, CDR1 is WNHNN, CDR2 SYGVQD (reference sequence). From its first to its last residue, the CDR3 has 9 amino acids. The chain's CDR3 is CASRRTGSL.